This T cell receptor beta chain is drawn from a study of control samples from healthy donors and cancer patients. Germline assignment: CDR1 SGHRS and CDR2 YFSETQ. The V and J ends lost 1 base and 6 bases, in that order; junction bases with no gene match: 8. This CDR3 has 15 amino acids. Profiling relied on immunoSEQ multiplex PCR, and the TCRdb table lists in-frame clones only, not all of them. In the table there are 98,000 or so clones, about 80% of which are singletons. This clone has just a few counts. The chain combines TRBV5-1 with TRBJ1-1; 8 nucleotides align to TRBD1. The sequence derives from a woman in her twenties or thirties in good health. Material: blood. The CDR3 here is CASSLNSRGPAEAFF. CDR3 coding DNA: TGCGCCAGCAGCTTGAATTCCAGGGGGCCGGCTGAAGCTTTCTTT.